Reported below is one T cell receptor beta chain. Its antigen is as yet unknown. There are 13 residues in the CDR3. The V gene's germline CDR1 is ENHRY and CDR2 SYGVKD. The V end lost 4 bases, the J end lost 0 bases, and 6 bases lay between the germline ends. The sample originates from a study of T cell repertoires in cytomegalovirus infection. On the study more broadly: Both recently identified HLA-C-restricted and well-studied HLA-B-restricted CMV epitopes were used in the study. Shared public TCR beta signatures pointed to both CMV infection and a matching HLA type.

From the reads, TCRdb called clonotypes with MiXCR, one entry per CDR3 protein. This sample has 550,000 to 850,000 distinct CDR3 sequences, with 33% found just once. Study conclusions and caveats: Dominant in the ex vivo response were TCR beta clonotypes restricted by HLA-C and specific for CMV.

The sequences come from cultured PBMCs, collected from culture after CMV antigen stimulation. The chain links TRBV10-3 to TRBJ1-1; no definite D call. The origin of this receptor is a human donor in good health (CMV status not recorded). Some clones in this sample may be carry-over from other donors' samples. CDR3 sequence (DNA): TGTGCCATCAGTGTCGGTATGAACACTGAAGCTTTCTTT. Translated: CAISVGMNTEAFF.